Listed below are T cell receptor beta chains from one sample, sequenced in a study of type 1 regulatory T cells. Their recognized antigens are unknown. TCRdb passed the reads through MiXCR, listing each CDR3 protein once. The sample records tens of thousands of distinct CDR3 sequences, almost 50% being singletons. Input material: cultured non-Tr1 T cells, either the whole culture or a sorted T cell fraction (not recorded which). Receptors originate from a human donor in good health. The CDR3 runs from the conserved cysteine through the conserved F or W. The D gene is left open where the match is weak. Size is stated for part of the rows, as once, few or many counts, or as a class when the clone is expanded.

TRBJ1-4 | . | . | TRBV11-3 | TGTGCCAGCAGCTTCGGAGGGCCCCACCTTAATGAAAAACTGTTTTTT | CASSFGGPHLNEKLFF
TRBJ2-3 | . | few | TRBV7-2 | TGTGCCAGCAGCGCGACCTCTCTCCGGGGTACGCAGTATTTT | CASSATSLRGTQYF
TRBJ1-4 | . | . | TRBV5-1 | TGCGCCAGCAGCCCTGGGGAGGGCCGGAATGAAAAACTGTTTTTT | CASSPGEGRNEKLFF
TRBJ2-3 | TRBD2 | once | TRBV6-1 | TGTGCCAGCAGCCCACGGGGGAGCGGGGGCCCCACAGATACGCAGTATTTT | CASSPRGSGGPTDTQYF
TRBJ2-1 | TRBD2 | . | TRBV30 | TGTGCCTGGAGTGCCCTTTTGTCCGCGGGGGGCTACTATGAGCAGTTCTTC | CAWSALLSAGGYYEQFF
TRBJ1-4 | . | . | TRBV4-3 | TGCGCCAGCAGCTCCACCCTGGTGGGGCTCCATGAAAAACTGTTTTTT | CASSSTLVGLHEKLFF
TRBJ2-7 | . | . | TRBV7-3 | TGTGCCAGTAGCCGCACCGGTGGGGGTTTTTACGAGCAGTACTTC | CASSRTGGGFYEQYF
TRBJ1-2 | . | . | TRBV19 | TGTGCCAGTAGTCGGAACTATGGCTACACCTTC | CASSRNYGYTF
TRBJ2-1 | TRBD1 | . | TRBV7-2 | TGTGCCAGCAGTGTAACAACCGGACAGGTCAATGAGCAGTTCTTC | CASSVTTGQVNEQFF
TRBJ1-1 | TRBD1 | . | TRBV29-1 | TGCAGCGGGATGACAGGGCTGAACACTGAAGCTTTCTTT | CSGMTGLNTEAFF
TRBJ2-3 | . | . | TRBV20-1 | TGCAGTGCTAGCCGACACGAGGGGCCCACAGATACGCAGTATTTT | CSASRHEGPTDTQYF
TRBJ2-7 | . | . | TRBV12-3/TRBV12-4 | TGTGCCAGCAGTCTCTACGAGCAGTACTTC | CASSLYEQYF
TRBJ1-5 | . | . | TRBV6-1 | TGTGCCAGCAGCTTACAGTGGGAGCAGCCCCAGCATTTT | CASSLQWEQPQHF
TRBJ1-6 | TRBD1 | . | TRBV5-1 | TGCGCCAGCCGGACAGGGTTGGCGGCGCAAGGTTCACCCCTCCACTTT | CASRTGLAAQGSPLHF
TRBJ1-5 | . | few | TRBV20-1 | TGCAGTGCCATACGGGCAGCTAATCAGCCCCAGCATTTT | CSAIRAANQPQHF
TRBJ1-2 | . | medium-sized | TRBV5-1 | TGTGCCAGCAGCCTCCCACCTAACTATGGCTACACCTTC | CASSLPPNYGYTF
TRBJ1-2 | TRBD1 | . | TRBV25-1 | TGTGCCAGCAGTGAACCGGGACAGGCGTATGGCTACACCTTC | CASSEPGQAYGYTF
TRBJ1-4 | . | . | TRBV7-9 | TGTGCCAGCAGCCGTTTTCCCGGGACGGGGGTTTCGGTGAACACAGAAAAACTGTTTTTT | CASSRFPGTGVSVNTEKLFF
TRBJ1-5 | TRBD1 | . | TRBV12-3/TRBV12-4 | TGTGCCAGCAGTTCAACACAGGGGATTCAGCCCCAGCATTTT | CASSSTQGIQPQHF
TRBJ1-2 | TRBD1 | . | TRBV7-2 | TGTGCCAGCAGCTTAGCGGGACAGTATAACTATGGCTACACCTTC | CASSLAGQYNYGYTF
TRBJ2-3 | . | . | TRBV20-1 | TGCAGTGCTAGAGATCGGGTTAGAAACACAGATACGCAGTATTTT | CSARDRVRNTDTQYF